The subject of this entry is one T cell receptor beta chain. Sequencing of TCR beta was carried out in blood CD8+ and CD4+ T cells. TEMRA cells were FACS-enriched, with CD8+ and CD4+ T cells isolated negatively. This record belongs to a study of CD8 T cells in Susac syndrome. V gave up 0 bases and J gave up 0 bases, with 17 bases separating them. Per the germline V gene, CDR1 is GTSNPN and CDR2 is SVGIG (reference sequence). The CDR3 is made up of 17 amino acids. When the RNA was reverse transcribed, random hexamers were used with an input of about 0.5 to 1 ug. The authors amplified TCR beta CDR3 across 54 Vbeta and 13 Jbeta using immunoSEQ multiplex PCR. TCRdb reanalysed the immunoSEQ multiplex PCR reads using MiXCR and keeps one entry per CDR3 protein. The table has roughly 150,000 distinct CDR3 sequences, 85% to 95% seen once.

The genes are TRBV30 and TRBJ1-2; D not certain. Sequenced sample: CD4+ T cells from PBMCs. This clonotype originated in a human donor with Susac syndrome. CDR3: CAWSVPYLLGANYGYTF. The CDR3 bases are TGTGCCTGGAGTGTGCCATATCTCCTCGGGGCTAACTATGGCTACACCTTC.